These 27 T cell receptor beta chains share one sample of origin, sequenced in a study of cytomegalovirus exposure and HLA in healthy donors. Vbeta (60) and Jbeta (13) primers were used in the PCR. The table came from immunoSEQ multiplex PCR; TCRdb's copy has only in-frame clones and leaves some out. The sample yields about 210,000 clones, just under 80% seen once. Sequenced material: PBMCs. These receptors originate from a boy younger than 18 in good health and CMV-seronegative.

The V call is TRBV27, the J call TRBJ1-2; TRBD1 is a possible D gene (5 bases). Trimming stripped 4 bases from V and 0 bases from J, with 15 bases between. The CDR3 loop spans 16 amino acids. Germline assignment: CDR1 MNHEY and CDR2 SMNVEV (reference sequence). CDR3 in DNA: TGTGCCAGCAGTTCCCCGAGACAGATTTCTAACTATGGCTACACCTTC. It translates to CASSSPRQISNYGYTF.

V and J are TRBV7-9 and TRBJ2-3; 8 bases agree with TRBD1. V shed 5 bases, J shed 5 bases, and the junction held 6 bases outside the gene matches. CDR1 and CDR2 (germline): SEHNR, FQNEAQ (reference sequence). This CDR3 has 14 amino acids. CDR3 nucleotides: TGTGCCAGCAGCCCGAGACAGGGGCTAGATACGCAGTATTTT. This gives the protein CASSPRQGLDTQYF.

The chain couples TRBV11-2 to TRBJ1-5; D perhaps matches TRBD1 (5 bases). V gave up 0 bases and J gave up 2 bases, with 8 bases separating them. Germline CDR1 and CDR2: SGHAT and FQNNGV. The CDR3 consists of 15 residues. The CDR3 protein is CASSLDWGGNQPQHF. In DNA, the CDR3 is TGTGCCAGCAGCTTAGACTGGGGCGGCAATCAGCCCCAGCATTTT.

V and J are TRBV4-2 and TRBJ2-3; 9 bases agree with TRBD2. V lost 0 bases, J lost 6 bases, and 7 bases stayed unmatched. This CDR3 is 16 amino acids long. CDR1 LGHNA and CDR2 YNFKEQ come from the germline V gene. The DNA for the CDR3 is TGTGCCAGCAGCCAAGATTTCGCGGGGGGGATGGATACGCAGTATTTT. Its translation: CASSQDFAGGMDTQYF.

The rearrangement uses TRBV11-2 and TRBJ2-1; TRBD2 matches 11 bases. Looked up from germline, CDR1 is SGHAT and CDR2 is FQNNGV. This CDR3 is 13 amino acids long. V dropped 3 bases and J dropped 9; count of bases not matched to a gene: 1. This chain's CDR3 is CASSFLAGGEQFF. The CDR3 DNA reads as TGTGCCAGCAGCTTCCTAGCGGGGGGTGAGCAGTTCTTC.

The rearrangement links TRBV25-1 to TRBJ2-3; no definite D call. Germline-derived CDR1 and CDR2 are MGHDK and SYGVNS. The CDR3 covers 14 residues. V was clipped by 0 bases and J by 2 bases, with 6 bases between them. CDR3 bases: TGTGCCAGCAGTGAATATTTAGCCACAGATACGCAGTATTTT. This encodes CASSEYLATDTQYF.

This chain uses TRBV29-1 with TRBJ1-1; D not certain. Trimming shortened V by 1 base and J by 0 bases, and 9 bases separated the two germline ends. There are 14 residues in the CDR3. In germline, CDR1 is SQVTM, CDR2 ANQGSEA. CDR3 sequence (DNA): TGCAGCGTTGAAGGGCGAGGCCTGAACACTGAAGCTTTCTTT. Translation: CSVEGRGLNTEAFF.

This chain uses TRBV29-1 with TRBJ2-3; 11 bases fit TRBD2. This CDR3 has 16 amino acids. J gave up 0 bases and V 4 bases, and 6 bases lay outside the gene matches. The germline CDR1 and CDR2 sequences are SQVTM and ANQGSEA. This CDR3 reads CSVVTSGTTSTDTQYF. The CDR3 nucleotides are TGCAGCGTTGTGACTAGCGGGACAACTAGCACAGATACGCAGTATTTT.

V and J are TRBV19 and TRBJ1-2; D gene unclear. Per germline, CDR1 LNHDA and CDR2 SQIVND (reference sequence). This CDR3 spans 14 amino acids. The V gene lost 6 bases and the J gene lost 2 bases, with 13 bases spanning the gap. CDR3 coding DNA: TGTGCCAGTAGCCTCGCACCGGTGAACTATGGCTACACCTTC. Protein: CASSLAPVNYGYTF.

The rearrangement joins TRBV11-3 to TRBJ1-6; 7 bases align to TRBD1. V was clipped by 5 bases and J by 0 bases; unmatched bases: 7. The CDR3 is 17 residues long. Germline V gene data show CDR1 as SGHNT and CDR2 as YENEEA. Here the CDR3 reads CASSVGQPSSYNSPLHF. The CDR3 DNA reads TGTGCCAGCAGCGTGGGACAGCCCAGCTCCTATAATTCACCCCTCCACTTT.

The V and J genes are TRBV20-1 and TRBJ1-1; unclear D gene. V was clipped by 5 bases and J by 3 bases, with 7 bases between them. The CDR3 runs to 11 residues. CDR1 and CDR2 from the germline V gene are DFQATT and SNEGSKA (reference sequence). CDR3 protein: CSAPLYTEAFF. CDR3 sequence (DNA): TGCAGTGCTCCCCTTTACACTGAAGCTTTCTTT.

This sequence joins TRBV11-3 and TRBJ1-2; 7 nucleotides agree with TRBD1. The germline V gene has CDR1 SGHNT and CDR2 YENEEA. Unmatched junction bases numbered 7, after V lost 5 bases and J lost 4 bases. This CDR3 is built from 14 residues. CDR3 DNA sequence: TGTGCCAGCAGCACGGGACAGACCGTCTATGGCTACACCTTC. Translated: CASSTGQTVYGYTF.

This chain uses TRBV6-5 with TRBJ1-1; no clear D gene. Trimming left V 7 bases short and J 6 bases short, with 9 bases between. Per the germline V gene, CDR1 is MNHEY and CDR2 is SVGAGI. The CDR3 has 11 amino acids. DNA for the CDR3: TGTGCCAGCATGAGGGTCGCTGAAGCTTTCTTT. Its translation: CASMRVAEAFF.

The chain combines TRBV30 with TRBJ2-3; possible D gene TRBD2, 5 bases. CDR1 GTSNPN and CDR2 SVGIG come from the germline V gene (reference sequence). The CDR3 totals 15 residues. The V gene lost 2 bases and the J gene lost 3 bases, with 15 bases spanning the gap. Here the CDR3 DNA reads TGTGCCTGGAGTTTCGAACGGGGTGAGACAGATACGCAGTATTTT. Protein product: CAWSFERGETDTQYF. Complete variable domain (other parts from reference TRBV30 and TRBJ2-3): SQTIHQWPATLVQPVGSPLSLECTVEGTSNPNLYWYRQAAGRGLQLLFYSVGIGQISSEVPQNLSASRPQDRQFILSSKKLLLSDSGFYLCAWSFERGETDTQYFGPGTRLTVL.

The rearrangement uses TRBV5-1 and TRBJ2-1, with 14 bases fitting TRBD2. Germline-derived CDR1 and CDR2 are SGHRS and YFSETQ. The CDR3 extends over 15 amino acids. V dropped 4 bases and J dropped 8; count of bases not matched to a gene: 5. The CDR3 DNA reads as TGCGCCAGCAGCCCCGGGACTAGCGGGAGTTATGAGCAGTTCTTC. This codes for CASSPGTSGSYEQFF.

This clone has more than one count but fewer than ten. DNA of the CDR3: TGTGCCAGCAGCGCCCAACTCTCTGGGGCCAACGTCCTGACTTTC. Amino acids: CASSAQLSGANVLTF. This chain uses TRBV11-2 with TRBJ2-6, with D unresolved. Trimming cost V 5 bases and J 0 bases, with 8 bases left between them. CDR1 SGHAT and CDR2 FQNNGV come from the germline V gene. The CDR3 totals 15 residues.

J is TRBJ2-3 and V is TRBV2; tentative D call: TRBD2 (6 bases). This CDR3 has 14 residues. V lost 3 bases, J lost 4 bases, and 11 bases lay in between. From germline, CDR1 is SNHLY and CDR2 FYNNEI. The CDR3 here is CASSEGTSSDTQYF. CDR3 DNA: TGTGCCAGCAGTGAGGGGACTTCTTCAGATACGCAGTATTTT. Filled out from reference TRBV2 and TRBJ2-3, the complete variable domain reads EPEVTQTPSHQVTQMGQEVILRCVPISNHLYFYWYRQILGQKVEFLVSFYNNEISEKSEIFDDQFSVERPDGSNFTLKIRSTKLEDSAMYFCASSEGTSSDTQYFGPGTRLTVL.

The rearrangement joins TRBV6-5 to TRBJ2-7; 7 positions agree with TRBD2. Germline V gene sequence: CDR1 MNHEY, CDR2 SVGAGI. The CDR3 is 16 amino acids. J lost 7 bases, V lost 0 bases, and 12 bases had no gene match. The CDR3 bases are TGTGCCAGCAGTTACTCATCGCTAGCGGCGTACGGAGAGCAGTACTTC. Protein sequence: CASSYSSLAAYGEQYF.

V and J are TRBV5-1 and TRBJ1-4; TRBD1 agrees at 7 bases. There are 16 residues in the CDR3. The J segment lost 3 bases and the V segment lost 5 bases, leaving 10 bases of the junction unmatched. CDR1 and CDR2 from the germline V gene are SGHRS and YFSETQ. CDR3 nucleotides: TGCGCCAGCAGGCCCAGTACAGGGGCTCCTAATGAAAAACTGTTTTTT. Protein sequence: CASRPSTGAPNEKLFF.

Only one count was recorded for this clone. The rearrangement joins TRBV30 to TRBJ1-5; tentatively, D is TRBD1 (6 bases). CDR1 GTSNPN and CDR2 SVGIG come from the germline V gene (reference sequence). The CDR3 is 13 amino acids. Trimming took 0 bases from V and 7 from J, leaving 10 bases between them. CDR3 region: CAWSVQGRQPQHF. The CDR3 nucleotides are TGTGCCTGGAGTGTACAGGGAAGACAGCCCCAGCATTTT.

CDR3 bases: TGTGCCAGCAGCAAGGGACAGGCGGCAACTAATGAAAAACTGTTTTTT. Amino acid sequence: CASSKGQAATNEKLFF. This chain connects TRBV7-9 to TRBJ1-4, with 8 bases identical to TRBD1. The CDR3 extends over 16 amino acids. Germline loops: CDR1 SEHNR, CDR2 FQNEAQ (reference sequence). V lost 5 bases to trimming and J lost 0 bases; unmatched junction nucleotides: 5.

The gene calls are TRBV14 and TRBJ2-7, with TRBD1 matching 7 bases. Trimming at V came to 6 bases and at J to 0 bases, leaving 11 bases not matched to a gene. The CDR3 extends over 16 amino acids. The germline CDR1 and CDR2 sequences are SGHDN and FVKESK. This chain's CDR3 is CASRAAGTVRSYEQYF. The CDR3, as DNA: TGTGCCAGCAGAGCCGCCGGGACAGTTCGCTCCTACGAGCAGTACTTC.

V gene TRBV19 combines with J gene TRBJ2-1; the match to TRBD1 covers 9 bases. V gave up 4 bases and J gave up 7 bases; unmatched junction bases: 8. This CDR3 contains 15 residues. Germline V gives CDR1 LNHDA, CDR2 SQIVND (reference sequence). This CDR3 reads CASSTRTGDENEQFF. CDR3 nucleotides: TGTGCCAGTAGTACAAGGACAGGGGATGAGAATGAGCAGTTCTTC.

This chain joins TRBV18 and TRBJ1-2; no reliable D call. Trimming removed 4 bases from V and 1 base from J, with 13 bases in between. This CDR3 is built from 15 residues. Looked up from germline, CDR1 is KGHSH and CDR2 is LQKENI. The CDR3 DNA is TGTGCCAGCTCACTACGCAGAGGGAATAACTATGGCTACACCTTC. This codes for CASSLRRGNNYGYTF.

CDR3 residues: CASSADRGETQYF. Here the CDR3 DNA reads TGTGCCAGCTCAGCCGACAGGGGAGAGACCCAGTACTTC. This sequence joins TRBV18 and TRBJ2-5; 8 nucleotides align to TRBD1. V shed 5 bases and J 4 bases; nucleotides not matched to a gene: 3. The V gene's germline CDR1 is KGHSH and CDR2 LQKENI. There are 13 residues in the CDR3.

The CDR3 DNA is TGTGCCAGCAGCCCCGAGGCATGGGTGGTGGAAAAACTGTTTTTT. It is translated as CASSPEAWVVEKLFF. The chain uses TRBV7-9 and TRBJ1-4; D is ambiguous. The V end lost 5 bases, the J end lost 8 bases, and 18 bases lay between the germline ends. The CDR3 spans 15 residues. CDR1 is SEHNR, CDR2 FQNEAQ, per germline (reference sequence).

The CDR3 loop is CASSLFGGSGGTEKLFF. The CDR3 coding sequence is TGTGCCAGCAGTTTATTCGGAGGGTCGGGGGGTACTGAAAAACTGTTTTTT. The V call is TRBV27, the J call TRBJ1-4; D might be TRBD1 (5 bases). Trimming removed 1 base from V and 7 bases from J, with 19 bases in between. The length of the CDR3 is 17 residues. CDR1 and CDR2 (germline): MNHEY, SMNVEV (reference sequence).